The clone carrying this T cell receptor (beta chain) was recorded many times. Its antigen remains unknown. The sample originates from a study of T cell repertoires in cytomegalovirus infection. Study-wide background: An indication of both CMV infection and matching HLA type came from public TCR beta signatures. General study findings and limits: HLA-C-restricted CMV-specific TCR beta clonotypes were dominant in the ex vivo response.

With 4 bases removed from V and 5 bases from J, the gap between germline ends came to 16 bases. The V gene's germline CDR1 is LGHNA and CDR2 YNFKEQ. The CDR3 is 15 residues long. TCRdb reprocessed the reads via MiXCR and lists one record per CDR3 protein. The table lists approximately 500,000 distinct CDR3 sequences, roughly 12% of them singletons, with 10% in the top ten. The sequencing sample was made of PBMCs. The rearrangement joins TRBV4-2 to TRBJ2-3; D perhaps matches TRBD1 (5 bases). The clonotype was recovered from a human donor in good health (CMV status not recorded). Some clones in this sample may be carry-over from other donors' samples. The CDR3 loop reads CASSPVHQGRDTQYF. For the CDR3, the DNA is TGTGCCAGCAGCCCAGTTCATCAGGGCAGAGATACGCAGTATTTT.